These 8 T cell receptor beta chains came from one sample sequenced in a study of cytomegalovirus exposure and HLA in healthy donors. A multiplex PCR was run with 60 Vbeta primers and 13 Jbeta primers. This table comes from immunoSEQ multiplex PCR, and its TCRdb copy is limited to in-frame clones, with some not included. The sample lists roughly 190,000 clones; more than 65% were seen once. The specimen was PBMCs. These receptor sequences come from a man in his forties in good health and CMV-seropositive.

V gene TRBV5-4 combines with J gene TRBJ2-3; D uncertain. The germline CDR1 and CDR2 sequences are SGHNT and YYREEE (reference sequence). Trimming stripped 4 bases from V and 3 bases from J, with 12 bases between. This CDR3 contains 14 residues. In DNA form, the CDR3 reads TGTGCCAGCAGCCCCGGTTCTGCGACAGATACGCAGTATTTT. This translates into CASSPGSATDTQYF.

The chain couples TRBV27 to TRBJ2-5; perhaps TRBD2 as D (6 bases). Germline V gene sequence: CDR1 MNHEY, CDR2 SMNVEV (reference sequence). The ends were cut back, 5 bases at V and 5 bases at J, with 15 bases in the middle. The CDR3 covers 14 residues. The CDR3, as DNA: TGTGCCAGCAGTGATGGGGGAGGCGGGGAGACCCAGTACTTC. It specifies CASSDGGGGETQYF.

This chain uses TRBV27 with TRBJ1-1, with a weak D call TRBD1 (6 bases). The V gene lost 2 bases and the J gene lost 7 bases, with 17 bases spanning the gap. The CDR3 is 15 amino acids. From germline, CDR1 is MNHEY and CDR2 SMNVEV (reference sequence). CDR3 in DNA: TGTGCCAGCAGTTTAGTCCCAGGGGCAGGGATTGAAGCTTTCTTT. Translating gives CASSLVPGAGIEAFF.

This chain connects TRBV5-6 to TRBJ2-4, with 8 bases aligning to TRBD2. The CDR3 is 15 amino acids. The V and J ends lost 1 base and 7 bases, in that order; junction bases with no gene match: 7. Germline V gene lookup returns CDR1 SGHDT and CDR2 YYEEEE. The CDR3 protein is CASSLRSLAGNIQYF. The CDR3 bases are TGTGCCAGCAGCTTGAGATCCCTAGCGGGTAACATTCAGTACTTC.

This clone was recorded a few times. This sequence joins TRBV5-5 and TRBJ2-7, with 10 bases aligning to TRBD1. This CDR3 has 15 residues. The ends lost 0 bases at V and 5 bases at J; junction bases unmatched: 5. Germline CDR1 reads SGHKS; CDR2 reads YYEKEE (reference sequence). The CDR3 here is CASSLGGQGTHEQYF. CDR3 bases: TGTGCCAGCAGCTTGGGGGGACAGGGGACGCACGAGCAGTACTTC.

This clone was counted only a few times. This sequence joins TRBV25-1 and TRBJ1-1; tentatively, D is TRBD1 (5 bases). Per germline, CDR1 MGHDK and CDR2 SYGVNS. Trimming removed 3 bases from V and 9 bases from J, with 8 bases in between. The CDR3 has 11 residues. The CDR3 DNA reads TGTGCCAGCAGTGAGCGGGGCAAAGCTTTCTTT. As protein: CASSERGKAFF.

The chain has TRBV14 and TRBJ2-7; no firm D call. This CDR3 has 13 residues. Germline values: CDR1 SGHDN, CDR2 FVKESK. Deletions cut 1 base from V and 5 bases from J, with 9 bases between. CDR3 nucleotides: TGTGCCAGCAGCCAAGGGTCGAGCCACGAGCAGTACTTC. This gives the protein CASSQGSSHEQYF. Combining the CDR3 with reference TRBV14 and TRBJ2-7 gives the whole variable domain EAGVTQFPSHSVIEKGQTVTLRCDPISGHDNLYWYRRVMGKEIKFLLHFVKESKQDESGMPNNRFLAERTGGTYSTLKVQPAELEDSGVYFCASSQGSSHEQYFGPGTRLTVT.

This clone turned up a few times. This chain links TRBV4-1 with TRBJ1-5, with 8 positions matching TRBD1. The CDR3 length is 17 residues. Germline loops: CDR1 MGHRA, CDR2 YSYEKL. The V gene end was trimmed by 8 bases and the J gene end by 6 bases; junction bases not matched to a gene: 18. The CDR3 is CASRNKPPRGRFQPQHF. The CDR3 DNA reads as TGCGCCAGCCGAAACAAGCCGCCCAGGGGGCGATTTCAGCCCCAGCATTTT.